The rows below give T cell receptor beta chains drawn from one sample of a study of Ad26.COV2.S vaccination and SARS-CoV-2 variants. Data came from immunoSEQ multiplex PCR; TCRdb stores just in-frame clones and leaves some out. The sample yields 430,000 or so clones, 75% to 95% seen once. Sequenced material: peripheral blood, taken in a trial of Ad26.COV2.S vaccine versus placebo. All receptors come from a person between 18 and 65 years old who received the Ad26.COV2.S COVID-19 vaccine or a placebo. Both conserved end residues are part of each CDR3. The order of the fields is clone size, D gene, J gene, V gene, CDR3 length, CDR3 DNA, CDR3 protein. D genes are given only for firm matches. Expanded clones get a size class; other rows say once, few or many, or leave the size out.

clone size: few; D gene: NA; J gene: TRBJ1-1; V gene: TRBV19; CDR3 length: 9; CDR3 DNA: TGTGCCAGTAAGTCTGAAGCTTTCTTT; CDR3 protein: CASKSEAFF
clone size: few; D gene: NA; J gene: TRBJ1-1; V gene: TRBV9; CDR3 length: 13; CDR3 DNA: TGTGCCAGCAGCGTAGTGGCCCGCGCTGAAGCTTTCTTT; CDR3 protein: CASSVVARAEAFF
clone size: NA; D gene: NA; J gene: TRBJ2-7; V gene: TRBV28; CDR3 length: 12; CDR3 DNA: TGTGCCAGCAGCCCAGGACCGAGGGAGCAGTACTTC; CDR3 protein: CASSPGPREQYF
clone size: once; D gene: NA; J gene: TRBJ2-3; V gene: TRBV11-2; CDR3 length: 13; CDR3 DNA: TGTGCCAGCAGCTCACTACCAGAGGTTACGCAGTATTTT; CDR3 protein: CASSSLPEVTQYF
clone size: few; D gene: TRBD2; J gene: TRBJ2-7; V gene: TRBV10-3; CDR3 length: 17; CDR3 DNA: TGTGCCATCAGCGCTCGGGGAACGCGGGAGGGCCAATACGAGCAGTACTTC; CDR3 protein: CAISARGTREGQYEQYF
clone size: NA; D gene: NA; J gene: TRBJ2-1; V gene: TRBV4-3; CDR3 length: 16; CDR3 DNA: TGCGCCAGCAGCCAAGATAGTCTAGTCTCCTACAATGAGCAGTTCTTC; CDR3 protein: CASSQDSLVSYNEQFF
clone size: NA; D gene: NA; J gene: TRBJ1-3; V gene: TRBV27; CDR3 length: 14; CDR3 DNA: TGTGCCAGCAGCCTCGCCGGCTCTGGAAACACCATATATTTT; CDR3 protein: CASSLAGSGNTIYF
clone size: once; D gene: NA; J gene: TRBJ1-2; V gene: TRBV18; CDR3 length: 17; CDR3 DNA: TGTGCCAGCTCACCGGTAATCGGGGGGATTACTAACTATGGCTACACCTTC; CDR3 protein: CASSPVIGGITNYGYTF
clone size: NA; D gene: TRBD2; J gene: TRBJ2-7; V gene: TRBV28; CDR3 length: 15; CDR3 DNA: TGTGCCAGCAGTGTCGCTAGCGGGAGGGCCTGGGAGCAGTACTTC; CDR3 protein: CASSVASGRAWEQYF
clone size: NA; D gene: NA; J gene: TRBJ1-1; V gene: TRBV20-1; CDR3 length: 14; CDR3 DNA: TGCAGTGCTAGTTTGTTGATTATGAACACTGAAGCTTTCTTT; CDR3 protein: CSASLLIMNTEAFF
clone size: NA; D gene: NA; J gene: TRBJ2-5; V gene: TRBV28; CDR3 length: 15; CDR3 DNA: TGTGCCAGCGGGTCCGCTTCAACAGGGCGGGAGACCCAGTACTTC; CDR3 protein: CASGSASTGRETQYF
clone size: NA; D gene: NA; J gene: TRBJ1-1; V gene: TRBV25-1; CDR3 length: 12; CDR3 DNA: TGTGCCAGCAATGGGTTTAACACTGAAGCTTTCTTT; CDR3 protein: CASNGFNTEAFF
clone size: NA; D gene: TRBD2; J gene: TRBJ2-7; V gene: TRBV5-1; CDR3 length: 16; CDR3 DNA: TGCGCCAGCAGCTTGGGGCTAGCGGGGGTTTCCTACGAGCAGTACTTC; CDR3 protein: CASSLGLAGVSYEQYF
clone size: NA; D gene: NA; J gene: TRBJ2-1; V gene: TRBV5-1; CDR3 length: 16; CDR3 DNA: TGCGCCAGCAGCCCGAGGGGCGGCGGGGCTGGCAATGAGCAGTTCTTC; CDR3 protein: CASSPRGGGAGNEQFF
clone size: NA; D gene: NA; J gene: TRBJ2-3; V gene: TRBV3-1/TRBV3-2; CDR3 length: 16; CDR3 DNA: TGTGCCAGCAGCCACCCCGCAGGGGGGGCGGCAGATACGCAGTATTTT; CDR3 protein: CASSHPAGGAADTQYF
clone size: NA; D gene: NA; J gene: TRBJ1-3; V gene: TRBV14; CDR3 length: 14; CDR3 DNA: TGTGCCAGCAGCCAGAGGGGGAACGGAAACACCATATATTTT; CDR3 protein: CASSQRGNGNTIYF
clone size: once; D gene: NA; J gene: TRBJ2-2; V gene: TRBV6-5; CDR3 length: 13; CDR3 DNA: TGTGCCAGCAGTTACGACAACACCGGGGAGCTGTTTTTT; CDR3 protein: CASSYDNTGELFF
clone size: NA; D gene: TRBD2; J gene: TRBJ2-7; V gene: TRBV2; CDR3 length: 15; CDR3 DNA: TGTGCCAGCAGCGGCGGGAGGGCGATCTCCTACGAGCAGTACTTC; CDR3 protein: CASSGGRAISYEQYF
clone size: NA; D gene: NA; J gene: TRBJ2-7; V gene: TRBV29-1; CDR3 length: 14; CDR3 DNA: TGCAGCGTTCAAGGGAGCTTGAGCTCCTACGAGCAGTACTTC; CDR3 protein: CSVQGSLSSYEQYF
clone size: NA; D gene: NA; J gene: TRBJ2-1; V gene: TRBV11-3; CDR3 length: 15; CDR3 DNA: TGTGCCAGCAGCGAAGGCGATGGAACCTACAATGAGCAGTTCTTC; CDR3 protein: CASSEGDGTYNEQFF
clone size: NA; D gene: NA; J gene: TRBJ2-3; V gene: TRBV9; CDR3 length: 15; CDR3 DNA: TGTGCCAGCAGCCCCCCATACTCTAGCACAGATACGCAGTATTTT; CDR3 protein: CASSPPYSSTDTQYF
clone size: NA; D gene: NA; J gene: TRBJ2-5; V gene: TRBV4-1; CDR3 length: 14; CDR3 DNA: TGCGCCAGCAGTGTACGGGTGGGGAATGAGACCCAGTACTTC; CDR3 protein: CASSVRVGNETQYF
clone size: NA; D gene: NA; J gene: TRBJ2-7; V gene: TRBV14; CDR3 length: 15; CDR3 DNA: TGTGCCAGCAGCCAAGATAGGGGAGACCCCTACGAGCAGTACTTC; CDR3 protein: CASSQDRGDPYEQYF
clone size: NA; D gene: TRBD1; J gene: TRBJ2-7; V gene: TRBV13; CDR3 length: 12; CDR3 DNA: TGTGCCAGCAGCTTTAGACAGGGAAGGGGGTACTTC; CDR3 protein: CASSFRQGRGYF
clone size: NA; D gene: TRBD2; J gene: TRBJ2-7; V gene: TRBV5-1; CDR3 length: 16; CDR3 DNA: TGCGCCAGCAGCTTGGGTAACTCCGGGGAGGGCTACGAGCAGTACTTC; CDR3 protein: CASSLGNSGEGYEQYF
clone size: NA; D gene: NA; J gene: TRBJ1-5; V gene: TRBV30; CDR3 length: 15; CDR3 DNA: TGTGCCTGGAGTTCGGGTTTATCAGGCAATCAGCCCCAGCATTTT; CDR3 protein: CAWSSGLSGNQPQHF
clone size: NA; D gene: TRBD2; J gene: TRBJ2-7; V gene: TRBV18; CDR3 length: 13; CDR3 DNA: TGTGCCAGCTCACCCGGGAGGGCCGTCGAGCAGTACTTC; CDR3 protein: CASSPGRAVEQYF
clone size: NA; D gene: TRBD2; J gene: TRBJ2-1; V gene: TRBV5-1; CDR3 length: 14; CDR3 DNA: TGCGCCAGCAGCCGGACTAGCGGGAGGAATGAGCAGTTCTTC; CDR3 protein: CASSRTSGRNEQFF
clone size: NA; D gene: NA; J gene: TRBJ1-2; V gene: TRBV5-4; CDR3 length: 14; CDR3 DNA: TGTGCCAGCAGCGGTCGGGAAACCTCATATGGCTACACCTTC; CDR3 protein: CASSGRETSYGYTF
clone size: NA; D gene: NA; J gene: TRBJ1-2; V gene: TRBV28; CDR3 length: 13; CDR3 DNA: TGTGCCAGCAGTGGAATAAACAACTATGGCTACACCTTC; CDR3 protein: CASSGINNYGYTF
clone size: NA; D gene: NA; J gene: TRBJ2-1; V gene: TRBV7-2; CDR3 length: 15; CDR3 DNA: TGTGCCAGCAGCTTAGGGGCGGGACTTAACAATGAGCAGTTCTTC; CDR3 protein: CASSLGAGLNNEQFF
clone size: NA; D gene: TRBD1; J gene: TRBJ2-5; V gene: TRBV29-1; CDR3 length: 12; CDR3 DNA: TGCAGCGGCCGGACAGGACAGTTGGCCCAGTACTTC; CDR3 protein: CSGRTGQLAQYF
clone size: NA; D gene: NA; J gene: TRBJ2-5; V gene: TRBV19; CDR3 length: 15; CDR3 DNA: TGTGCCAGTAGTATGGGGAACTTGTACCAAGAGACCCAGTACTTC; CDR3 protein: CASSMGNLYQETQYF
clone size: NA; D gene: TRBD2; J gene: TRBJ2-7; V gene: TRBV5-1; CDR3 length: 15; CDR3 DNA: TGCGCCAGCAGCCGGGACGGCGGGGGGACCTACGAGCAGTACTTC; CDR3 protein: CASSRDGGGTYEQYF
clone size: NA; D gene: TRBD1; J gene: TRBJ1-1; V gene: TRBV5-1; CDR3 length: 15; CDR3 DNA: TGCGCCAGCAGCGTACAGGGGGTACCGGACACTGAAGCTTTCTTT; CDR3 protein: CASSVQGVPDTEAFF
clone size: few; D gene: TRBD2; J gene: TRBJ2-3; V gene: TRBV6-4; CDR3 length: 15; CDR3 DNA: TGTGCCAGCAGCTCGACTAGCGGGAGCTTAGATACGCAGTATTTT; CDR3 protein: CASSSTSGSLDTQYF
clone size: few; D gene: NA; J gene: TRBJ1-5; V gene: TRBV28; CDR3 length: 12; CDR3 DNA: TGTGCCAGCAGAGAGAGCAATCAGCCCCAGCATTTT; CDR3 protein: CASRESNQPQHF
clone size: NA; D gene: NA; J gene: TRBJ2-7; V gene: TRBV6-5; CDR3 length: 15; CDR3 DNA: TGTGCCAGCGAAAACTTTTGGGGGTCCGTCTACGAGCAGTACTTC; CDR3 protein: CASENFWGSVYEQYF
clone size: NA; D gene: TRBD2; J gene: TRBJ2-3; V gene: TRBV5-5; CDR3 length: 15; CDR3 DNA: TGTGCCAGCGGCCCGGCGGGAGGGCCTCAAGATACGCAGTATTTT; CDR3 protein: CASGPAGGPQDTQYF